Included here is one T cell receptor (beta chain) sequence, with context. This sample was taken from a study of PD-L1 blockade in urothelial cancer. Background on the study: Chemotherapy regimens numbering 0 to 3 had been given to patients. T cells numbered a median of roughly 150,000 in the blood samples.

Using immunoSEQ multiplex PCR, the repertoire was profiled, and TCRdb retains in-frame clones only, with some absent. The table records fewer than 60,000 clones, approximately 84% of them present only once. This sample's time point: pretreatment peripheral blood. Urothelial carcinoma in patients was locally advanced or metastatic. Germline V gene data show CDR1 as SGHAT and CDR2 as FQDESV (reference sequence). The CDR3 extends over 14 amino acids. V lost 5 bases, J lost 5 bases, and 12 bases lay in between. V is TRBV11-1 and J is TRBJ2-2; possibly TRBD2 for D (6 bases). Sequencing was performed on PBMCs, taken around atezolizumab (anti-PD-L1) treatment. This receptor was identified in a man aged 45-65 years with urothelial cancer. CDR3 residues: CASSPGLYTGELFF. The CDR3 DNA is TGTGCCAGCAGCCCGGGACTTTATACCGGGGAGCTGTTTTTT.